Here is one TCR beta chain with its context. Its antigen is unknown. It has no much larger one-base neighbor in the sample; base qualities were not kept. Thawed PBMCs were FACS-sorted into unstimulated Tregs (CD4+CD25+CD127-), CD4+ non-Tregs (CD4+CD25-), CD4 cells and CD8 cells. Healthy control blood was obtained either as purchased buffy coats or from healthy volunteers. Healthy control blood was processed to PBMCs by Ficoll density gradient and cryopreserved, and patient PBMCs were collected before and after transplant. For TCRbeta CDR3 sequencing, genomic DNA was extracted from sorted cells using the QIAGEN DNeasy Blood and Tissue Kit. High-throughput TCRbeta CDR3 sequencing was carried out commercially through immunoSEQ, with PCR amplification with bias correction and internal controls included. The authors processed their data as follows. Unique productive TCRbeta sequences were defined by CDR3 nucleotide sequence where primers matched, and otherwise by CDR3 amino acid sequence together with Vbeta and Jbeta genes. Sorting error was corrected by removing sequences shared between sorted populations at a frequency ratio of 2:1 or less, and the remaining shared sequences were assigned to the higher population. Sequences were defined as donor-reactive when expanded at least 5-fold in CFSE-low cells versus unstimulated cells and present at a frequency of at least 0.01% in CFSE-low cells. Jensen-Shannon divergence calculated on the top 100 TCRbeta sequences ranked by frequency was used to measure repertoire divergence. For samples with multiple sequencing runs, sorting error was corrected in each run separately before the runs were combined. TCRdb mirrors the immuneACCESS table, restricted to in-frame sequences. Some clones are absent from its copies; in checked studies, under half trace to an unresolved V gene, and the reason for the others is unknown. From that table come the V and J calls and clone size; the DNA was used to work out D and trimming. The sample records roughly 70,000 clones, 84% of which are singletons. The top ten constitute about 4% of the sample.

The data originate from a study of Tregs in tolerant kidney transplant recipients (dated by TCRdb to about 2019). With respect to the entire study: TCRbeta sequencing was used in the study to identify donor-specific regulatory T cells before combined kidney and bone marrow transplantation, and the identified cells were then tracked after transplant. In a few healthy controls, several methods of expanding Tregs specific for an allogeneic donor were compared by TCRbeta repertoire sequencing. Overall study results and their limits: Expanding Tregs with activated donor B cells appeared to identify the most biologically relevant and donor-specific TCRbeta repertoire. Biological reproducibility was not examined directly, but technical replication error appeared to be minimal. The study was constrained by small patient numbers, and validation of the findings is required in larger populations and under other immunosuppression protocols.

At the junction V is shortened by 2 bases and J by 10 bases; bases outside the gene matches: 5. CDR1 and CDR2, per the germline V gene (reference sequence), are LNHDA and SQIVND. From the cysteine through the phenylalanine, the CDR3 covers 13 amino acids. The sequence is cut down to CDR3 DNA, 39 bases in frame from base 1. The sequenced sample consisted of CD4+ T cells from blood. The rearranged segments are TRBV19 and TRBJ2-1; 7 central nucleotides agree with TRBD2. The origin of this receptor is a human donor in good health. The CDR3 region has the sequence CASSITGTIEQFF. The nucleotide sequence reads TGTGCCAGTAGTATAACCGGGACTATAGAGCAGTTCTTC. The CDR3 plus the reference TRBV19 and TRBJ2-1 genes for the other parts give the full variable domain: DGGITQSPKYLFRKEGQNVTLSCEQNLNHDAMYWYRQDPGQGLRLIYYSQIVNDFQKGDIAEGYSVSREKKESFPLTVTSAQKNPTAFYLCASSITGTIEQFFGPGTRLTVL.